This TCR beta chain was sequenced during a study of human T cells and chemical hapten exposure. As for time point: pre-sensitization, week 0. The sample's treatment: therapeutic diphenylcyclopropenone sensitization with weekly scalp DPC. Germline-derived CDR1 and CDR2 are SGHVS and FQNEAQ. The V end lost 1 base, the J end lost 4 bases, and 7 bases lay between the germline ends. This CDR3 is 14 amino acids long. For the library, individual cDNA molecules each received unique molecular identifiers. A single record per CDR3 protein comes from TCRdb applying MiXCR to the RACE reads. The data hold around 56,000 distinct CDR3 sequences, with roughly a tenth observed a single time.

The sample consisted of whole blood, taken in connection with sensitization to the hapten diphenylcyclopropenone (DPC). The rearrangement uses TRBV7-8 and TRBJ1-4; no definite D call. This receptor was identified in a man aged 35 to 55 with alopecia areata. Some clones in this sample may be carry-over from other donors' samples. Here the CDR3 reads CASSLERINEKLFF. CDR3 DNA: TGTGCCAGCAGCTTAGAACGGATTAATGAAAAACTGTTTTTT.